The TCR beta chain described here comes from a study of post-analysis software for immune sequencing data. For the study at large: Disease courses included relapsing-remitting, secondary progressive and progressive-relapsing multiple sclerosis.

With V trimmed by 5 bases and J by 5 bases, 5 bases remained unmatched. There are 13 residues in the CDR3. This clonotype was observed at least ten times. Its antigen is unknown. Unique molecular identifiers were built into the TCR beta cDNA libraries. There were 1 to 10 million T cells, and roughly 0.5 million cDNA molecules came from them. TCRdb fed the PCR reads into MiXCR, producing one record per CDR3 protein. The sample yields about 430,000 distinct CDR3 sequences, 39% seen once. Study-level findings and limits: About 5 TRBV segments, including TRBV5-6, TRBV5-1 and TRBV20-1, were more frequent in patients than controls. Normalized Chao1 diversity in multiple sclerosis patients fell significantly below that of controls.

V usage is TRBV12-3 or TRBV12-4 and J usage is TRBJ2-5, with TRBD1 matching over 7 bases. Sequencing was done on a sample of blood. This TCR was sampled from a girl aged 2-15 years with multiple sclerosis. The CDR3 here is CASSRDRAETQYF. As DNA, the CDR3 is TGTGCCAGCAGTCGCGACAGGGCGGAGACCCAGTACTTC.